Each of the 19 T cell receptor beta chains below was sequenced from the same sample in a study of blood T cell repertoires in COVID-19. Profiled with immunoSEQ multiplex PCR; TCRdb holds only in-frame clones, not every one. The profile shows about 100,000 clones, 89% of them singletons. Material: peripheral blood. These receptors were collected from a man between 35 and 55 years old with active or convalescent COVID-19.

The V and J genes are TRBV29-1 and TRBJ2-3; 8 bases are shared with TRBD1. The V segment lost 0 bases and the J segment 2 bases; nucleotides outside the gene matches: 4. This CDR3 region has 15 residues. Germline assignment: CDR1 SQVTM and CDR2 ANQGSEA. CDR3: CSVEDTGGFTDTQYF. The DNA for the CDR3 is TGCAGCGTTGAAGATACAGGGGGATTCACAGATACGCAGTATTTT.

The rearrangement uses TRBV6-5 and TRBJ2-7, with D perhaps TRBD2 (5 bases). Germline-derived CDR1 and CDR2 are MNHEY and SVGAGI. This CDR3 comprises 16 residues. The V gene lost 2 bases and the J gene lost 1 base, with 15 bases spanning the gap. DNA for the CDR3: TGTGCCAGCAGTTACGGCCGGGCTAGCCCATCCTACGAGCAGTACTTC. This gives the protein CASSYGRASPSYEQYF.

This chain links TRBV4-2 with TRBJ2-2; 9 nucleotides match TRBD2. V dropped 3 bases and J dropped 3; count of bases not matched to a gene: 2. This CDR3 has 15 amino acids. Germline CDR1 LGHNA, CDR2 YNFKEQ. CDR3 loop: CASSQRLADTGELFF. Written as DNA, the CDR3 is TGTGCCAGCAGCCAGAGACTAGCGGACACCGGGGAGCTGTTTTTT.

This clone has only one observation. The chain combines TRBV11-2 with TRBJ2-2; TRBD2 matches at 11 bases. The V gene end was trimmed by 4 bases and the J gene end by 7 bases; junction bases not matched to a gene: 8. The CDR3 runs 16 residues. Germline CDR1 reads SGHAT; CDR2 reads FQNNGV. CDR3 region: CASSSRLAGRDGELFF. CDR3 nucleotides: TGTGCCAGCAGCTCCCGACTAGCGGGAAGGGACGGGGAGCTGTTTTTT.

The chain joins TRBV7-8 to TRBJ2-5; 13 nucleotides match TRBD2. Germline V gene lookup returns CDR1 SGHVS and CDR2 FQNEAQ. The CDR3 has 16 amino acids. The trim removed 5 bases at V and 7 bases at J, leaving 10 bases unmatched. DNA of the CDR3: TGTGCCAGCAGCGCGACTAGCGGGAGGCCCCCAGGGACCCAGTACTTC. It specifies CASSATSGRPPGTQYF. Full variable domain (remainder filled in from reference TRBV7-8 and TRBJ2-5): GAGVSQSPRYKVAKRGQDVALRCDPISGHVSLFWYQQALGQGPEFLTYFQNEAQLDKSGLPSDRFFAERPEGSVSTLKIQRTQQEDSAVYLCASSATSGRPPGTQYFGPGTRLLVL.

The J gene is TRBJ2-5, the V gene TRBV29-1, with TRBD2 matching 11 bases. Germline trimming cut 4 bases from V and 5 bases from J; bases unmatched to any gene: 6. Germline V gene data show CDR1 as SQVTM and CDR2 as ANQGSEA. This CDR3 comprises 14 residues. As DNA, the CDR3 is TGCAGCGTTGTCCTACTAGCGGGAGAGGAGACCCAGTACTTC. Translating it yields CSVVLLAGEETQYF. Full variable domain (outside the CDR3, taken from reference TRBV29-1 and TRBJ2-5): SAVISQKPSRDICQRGTSLTIQCQVDSQVTMMFWYRQQPGQSLTLIATANQGSEATYESGFVIDKFPISRPNLTFSTLTVSNMSPEDSSIYLCSVVLLAGEETQYFGPGTRLLVL.

This clone was observed a single time. The gene calls are TRBV6-5 and TRBJ1-1, with TRBD1 matching 8 bases. Looked up from germline, CDR1 is MNHEY and CDR2 is SVGAGI. The CDR3 is 14 residues long. Trimming took 5 bases from V and 5 from J; bases not matched to a gene: 7. CDR3 sequence (DNA): TGTGCCAGCAGTCCGGACAGGGAGAGGACTGAAGCTTTCTTT. Residues: CASSPDRERTEAFF.

The chain joins TRBV28 to TRBJ2-7; D is unresolved. The CDR3 has 14 residues. The germline V gene has CDR1 MDHEN and CDR2 SYDVKM. V lost 6 bases to trimming and J lost 2 bases, with 14 bases between them. The CDR3 region is CASRPAGSAYEQYF. The CDR3 DNA sequence: TGTGCCAGCAGACCGGCAGGTTCGGCCTACGAGCAGTACTTC.

CDR3 residues: CASSETRQGNTGELFF. DNA of the CDR3: TGTGCCAGCAGCGAAACACGACAGGGGAACACCGGGGAGCTGTTTTTT. The chain uses TRBV7-9 and TRBJ2-2; TRBD1 matches 7 bases. V lost 5 bases to trimming and J lost 1 base; unmatched junction nucleotides: 7. The CDR3 has 16 amino acids. Germline CDR1 is SEHNR and CDR2 is FQNEAQ (reference sequence).

The rearrangement uses TRBV10-3 and TRBJ2-7; TRBD1 matches 9 bases. Germline trimming cut 6 bases from V and 2 bases from J; bases unmatched to any gene: 11. In germline, CDR1 is ENHRY, CDR2 SYGVKD. This CDR3 is 16 amino acids long. The CDR3 coding sequence is TGTGCCATCAGGACTCCGTCGGGACAGGGCCCCTACGAGCAGTACTTC. Translated, it gives CAIRTPSGQGPYEQYF.

In this sample, this clone turned up once. The J gene is TRBJ1-6, the V gene TRBV19, with a possible D match to TRBD1 (5 bases). Trimming pared 2 bases from V and 13 bases from J, leaving 9 bases between. The CDR3 contains 12 residues. Per the germline V gene, CDR1 is LNHDA and CDR2 is SQIVND (reference sequence). The CDR3 DNA follows: TGTGCCAGTAGTATAAGGGGAACCCCCCTCCACTTT. It encodes CASSIRGTPLHF.

This chain joins TRBV5-8 and TRBJ1-2; TRBD1 might be the D (6 bases). Germline loops: CDR1 SGHTS, CDR2 YDEGEE. The CDR3 has 14 amino acids. Trimming pared 4 bases from V and 4 bases from J, leaving 14 bases between. The CDR3 DNA follows: TGTGCCAGCAGCCCTCGCGGGGGCGGCTATGGCTACACCTTC. It encodes CASSPRGGGYGYTF.

This clone appeared a single time. The chain combines TRBV30 with TRBJ1-2; no definite D call. The CDR3 runs 14 residues. CDR1 GTSNPN and CDR2 SVGIG come from the germline V gene (reference sequence). Trimming pared 3 bases from V and 4 bases from J, leaving 15 bases between. Written as DNA, the CDR3 is TGTGCCTGGAGCGGATACGGGGAGAGCTATGGCTACACCTTC. Its protein is CAWSGYGESYGYTF.

V gene TRBV3-1 (or the pseudogene TRBV3-2) combines with J gene TRBJ1-4; unclear D gene. Germline values: CDR1 LGHDT, CDR2 YNNKEL (reference sequence). The CDR3 is made up of 14 amino acids. V was trimmed by 7 bases and J by 11 bases, leaving 20 bases between them. The CDR3 loop reads CASKSTSTGEKLFF. DNA of the CDR3: TGTGCCAGCAAGAGCACTAGCACGGGAGAGAAACTGTTTTTT.

The V and J genes are TRBV27 and TRBJ2-7; maybe TRBD2 (5 bases). The length of the CDR3 is 11 residues. Germline V gene lookup returns CDR1 MNHEY and CDR2 SMNVEV (reference sequence). Deletions cut 9 bases from V and 4 bases from J, with 10 bases between. The CDR3 DNA is TGTGCCAGTGGTGGCGGGTACGAGCAGTACTTC. As protein: CASGGGYEQYF.

V gene TRBV30 combines with J gene TRBJ2-2, with TRBD1 identical over 8 bases. Looked up from germline, CDR1 is GTSNPN and CDR2 is SVGIG (reference sequence). CDR3 length equals 14 residues. Trimming took 3 bases from V and 0 from J; bases not matched to a gene: 0. CDR3 loop: CAWRGQANTGELFF. CDR3 nucleotide sequence: TGTGCCTGGAGGGGACAGGCGAACACCGGGGAGCTGTTTTTT.

This clone was observed a single time. CDR3 coding DNA: TGTGCCAGCAGTTATGGGACAGGGAAAAACATTCAGTACTTC. Its translation: CASSYGTGKNIQYF. This chain uses TRBV28 with TRBJ2-4; 9 bases line up with TRBD1. J lost 4 bases, V lost 4 bases, and 2 bases had no gene match. Germline V gene data show CDR1 as MDHEN and CDR2 as SYDVKM. This CDR3 spans 14 amino acids.

The chain combines TRBV6-6 with TRBJ1-2; D remains ambiguous. CDR1 is MNHNY, CDR2 SVGAGI, per germline (reference sequence). The CDR3 sequence is 12 residues long. The CDR3 nucleotides read TGTGCGGTAACAGACCTATCCTATGGCTACACCTTC. Encoded protein: CAVTDLSYGYTF.

The chain is built from TRBV7-9 and TRBJ2-1; D not certain. The V and J ends lost 4 bases and 9 bases respectively, with 16 bases between them. The germline gives CDR1 SEHNR, CDR2 FQNEAQ (reference sequence). The CDR3 is 14 amino acids. CDR3 in DNA: TGTGCCAGCAGCTCTAGACCCCCGAACGGTGAGCAGTTCTTC. This gives the protein CASSSRPPNGEQFF.